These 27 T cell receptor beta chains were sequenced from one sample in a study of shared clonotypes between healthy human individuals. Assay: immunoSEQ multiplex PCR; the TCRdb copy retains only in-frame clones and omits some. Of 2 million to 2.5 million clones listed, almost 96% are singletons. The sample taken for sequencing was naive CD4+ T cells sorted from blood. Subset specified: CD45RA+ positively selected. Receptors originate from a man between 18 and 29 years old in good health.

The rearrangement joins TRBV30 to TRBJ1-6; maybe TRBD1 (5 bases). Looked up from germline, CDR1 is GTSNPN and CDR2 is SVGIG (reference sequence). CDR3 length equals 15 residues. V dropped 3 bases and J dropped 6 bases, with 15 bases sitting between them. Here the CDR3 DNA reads TGTGCCTGGAGGTCCCCCGGCGGGGGTAATTCACCCCTCCACTTT. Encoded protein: CAWRSPGGGNSPLHF.

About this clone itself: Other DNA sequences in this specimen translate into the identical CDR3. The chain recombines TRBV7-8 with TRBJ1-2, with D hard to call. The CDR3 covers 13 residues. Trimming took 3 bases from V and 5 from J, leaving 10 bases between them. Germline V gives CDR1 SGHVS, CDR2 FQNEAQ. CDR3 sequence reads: CASSFPGSYGYTF. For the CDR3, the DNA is TGTGCCAGCAGCTTCCCGGGTTCTTATGGCTACACCTTC.

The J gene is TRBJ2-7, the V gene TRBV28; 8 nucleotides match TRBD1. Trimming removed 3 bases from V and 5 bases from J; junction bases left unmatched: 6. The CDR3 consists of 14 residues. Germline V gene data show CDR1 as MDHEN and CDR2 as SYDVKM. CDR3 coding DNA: TGTGCCAGCAGTTTTATGGACAGGGTGAACGAGCAGTACTTC. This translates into CASSFMDRVNEQYF.

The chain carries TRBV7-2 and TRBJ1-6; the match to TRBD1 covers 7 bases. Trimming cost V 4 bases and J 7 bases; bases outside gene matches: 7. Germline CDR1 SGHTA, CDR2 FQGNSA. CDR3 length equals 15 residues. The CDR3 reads CASSSDRAANSPLHF. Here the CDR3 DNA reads TGTGCCAGCAGCTCAGACAGGGCTGCGAATTCACCCCTCCACTTT.

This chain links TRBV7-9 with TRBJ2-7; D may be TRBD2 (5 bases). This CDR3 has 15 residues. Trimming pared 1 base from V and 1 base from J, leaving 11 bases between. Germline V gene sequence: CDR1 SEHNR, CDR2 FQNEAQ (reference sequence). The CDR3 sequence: CASSLEPGRSYEQYF. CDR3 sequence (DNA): TGTGCCAGCAGCTTAGAGCCGGGAAGGTCCTACGAGCAGTACTTC.

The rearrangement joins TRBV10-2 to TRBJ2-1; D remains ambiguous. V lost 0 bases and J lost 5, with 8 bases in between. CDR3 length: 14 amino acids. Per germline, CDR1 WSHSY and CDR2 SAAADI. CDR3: CASSESGPNNEQFF. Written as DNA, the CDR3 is TGCGCCAGCAGTGAGTCCGGCCCAAACAATGAGCAGTTCTTC.

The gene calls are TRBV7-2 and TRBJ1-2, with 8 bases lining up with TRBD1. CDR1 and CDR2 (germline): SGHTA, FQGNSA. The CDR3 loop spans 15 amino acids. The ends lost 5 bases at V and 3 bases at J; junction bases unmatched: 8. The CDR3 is CASSPGTGVYYGYTF. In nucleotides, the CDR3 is TGTGCCAGCAGCCCTGGGACAGGAGTTTACTATGGCTACACCTTC. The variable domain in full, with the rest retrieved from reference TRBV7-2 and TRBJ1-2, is GAGVSQSPSNKVTEKGKDVELRCDPISGHTALYWYRQSLGQGLEFLIYFQGNSAPDKSGLPSDRFSAERTGGSVSTLTIQRTQQEDSAVYLCASSPGTGVYYGYTFGSGTRLTVV.

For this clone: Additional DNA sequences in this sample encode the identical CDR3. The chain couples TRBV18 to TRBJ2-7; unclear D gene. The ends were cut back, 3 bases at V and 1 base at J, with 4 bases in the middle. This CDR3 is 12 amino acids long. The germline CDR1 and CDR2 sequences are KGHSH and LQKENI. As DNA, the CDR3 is TGTGCCAGCTCACCTAATTCCTACGAGCAGTACTTC. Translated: CASSPNSYEQYF.

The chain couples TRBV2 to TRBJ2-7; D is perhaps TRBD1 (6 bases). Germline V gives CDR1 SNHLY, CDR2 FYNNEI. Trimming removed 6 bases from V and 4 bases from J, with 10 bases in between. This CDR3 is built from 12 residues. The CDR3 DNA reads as TGTGCCAGCAGGACAGACAGGTACGAGCAGTACTTC. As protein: CASRTDRYEQYF.

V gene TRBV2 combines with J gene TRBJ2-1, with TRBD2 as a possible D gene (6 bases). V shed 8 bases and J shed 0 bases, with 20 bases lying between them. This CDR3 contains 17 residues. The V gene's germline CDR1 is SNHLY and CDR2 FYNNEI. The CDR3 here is CASVGAGRGVSYNEQFF. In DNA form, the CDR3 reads TGTGCCAGCGTCGGGGCGGGTCGCGGGGTCTCCTACAATGAGCAGTTCTTC.

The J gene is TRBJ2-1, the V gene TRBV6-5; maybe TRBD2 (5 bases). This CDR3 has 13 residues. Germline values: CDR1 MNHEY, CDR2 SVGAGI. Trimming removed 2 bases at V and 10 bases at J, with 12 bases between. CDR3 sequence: CASSYHGEGEQFF. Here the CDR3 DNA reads TGTGCCAGCAGTTACCACGGGGAAGGGGAGCAGTTCTTC.

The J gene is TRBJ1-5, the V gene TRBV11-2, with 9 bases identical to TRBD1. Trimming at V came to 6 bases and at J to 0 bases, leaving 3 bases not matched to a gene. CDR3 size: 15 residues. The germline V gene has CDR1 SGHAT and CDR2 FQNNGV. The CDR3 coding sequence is TGTGCCAGCAGTCGGACAGGGGATAGCAATCAGCCCCAGCATTTT. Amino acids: CASSRTGDSNQPQHF.

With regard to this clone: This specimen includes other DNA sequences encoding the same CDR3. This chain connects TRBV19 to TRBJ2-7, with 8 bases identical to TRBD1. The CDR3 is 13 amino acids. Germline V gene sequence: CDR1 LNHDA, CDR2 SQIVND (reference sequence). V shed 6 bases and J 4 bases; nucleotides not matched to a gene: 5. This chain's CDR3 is CASSSGQGYEQYF. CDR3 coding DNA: TGTGCCAGTAGCAGCGGACAGGGATACGAGCAGTACTTC.

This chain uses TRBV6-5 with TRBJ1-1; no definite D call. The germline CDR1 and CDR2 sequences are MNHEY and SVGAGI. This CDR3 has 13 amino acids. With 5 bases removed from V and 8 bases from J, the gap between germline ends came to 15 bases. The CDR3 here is CASSRPTPSEAFF. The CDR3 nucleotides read TGTGCCAGCAGTCGACCGACGCCTAGCGAAGCTTTCTTT.

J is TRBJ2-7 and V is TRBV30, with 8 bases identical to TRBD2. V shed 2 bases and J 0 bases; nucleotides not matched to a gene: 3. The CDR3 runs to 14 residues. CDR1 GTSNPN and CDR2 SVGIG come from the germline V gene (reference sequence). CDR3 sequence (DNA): TGTGCCTGGAGTCCGGGGGGGAGCTCCTACGAGCAGTACTTC. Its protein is CAWSPGGSSYEQYF.

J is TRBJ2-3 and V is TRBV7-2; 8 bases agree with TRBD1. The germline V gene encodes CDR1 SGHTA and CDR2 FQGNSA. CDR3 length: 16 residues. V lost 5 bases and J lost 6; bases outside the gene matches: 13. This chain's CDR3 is CASSRPVDRVLDTQYF. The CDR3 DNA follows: TGTGCCAGCAGCCGCCCTGTGGACAGGGTGTTGGATACGCAGTATTTT. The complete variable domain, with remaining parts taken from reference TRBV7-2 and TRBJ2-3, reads GAGVSQSPSNKVTEKGKDVELRCDPISGHTALYWYRQSLGQGLEFLIYFQGNSAPDKSGLPSDRFSAERTGGSVSTLTIQRTQQEDSAVYLCASSRPVDRVLDTQYFGPGTRLTVL.

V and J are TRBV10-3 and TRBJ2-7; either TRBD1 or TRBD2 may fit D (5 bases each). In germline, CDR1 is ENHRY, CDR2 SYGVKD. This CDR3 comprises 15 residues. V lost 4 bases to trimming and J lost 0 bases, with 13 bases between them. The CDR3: CAISGSGTDSYEQYF. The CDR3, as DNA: TGTGCCATCAGTGGCTCCGGGACGGACTCCTACGAGCAGTACTTC.

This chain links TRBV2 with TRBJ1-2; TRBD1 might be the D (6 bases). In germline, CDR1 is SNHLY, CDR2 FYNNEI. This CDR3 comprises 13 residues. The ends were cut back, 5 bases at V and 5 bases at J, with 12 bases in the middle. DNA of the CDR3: TGTGCCAGCAGTCGGGACACTCCATATGGCTACACCTTC. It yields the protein CASSRDTPYGYTF.

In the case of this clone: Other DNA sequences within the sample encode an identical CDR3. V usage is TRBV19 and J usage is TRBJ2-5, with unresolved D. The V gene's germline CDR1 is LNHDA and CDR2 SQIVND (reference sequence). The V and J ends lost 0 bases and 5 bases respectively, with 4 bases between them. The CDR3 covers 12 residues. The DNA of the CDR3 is TGTGCCAGTAGTATAGATCTTGAGACCCAGTACTTC. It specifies CASSIDLETQYF.

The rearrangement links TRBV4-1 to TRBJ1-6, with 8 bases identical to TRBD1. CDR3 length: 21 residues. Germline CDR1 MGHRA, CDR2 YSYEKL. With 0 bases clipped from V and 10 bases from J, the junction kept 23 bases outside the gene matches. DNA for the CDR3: TGCGCCAGCAGCCAAGAAGGTCCCAGGACAGGGTTTTTTAGGGAAGGATCACCCCTCCACTTT. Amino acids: CASSQEGPRTGFFREGSPLHF.

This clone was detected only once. Here the CDR3 reads CASSIQASSYNEQFF. CDR3 coding DNA: TGTGCCAGCAGCATCCAGGCGAGCTCCTACAATGAGCAGTTCTTC. This rearrangement joins TRBV9 to TRBJ2-1; D call uncertain. Deletions cut 4 bases from V and 0 bases from J, with 11 bases between. The CDR3 runs to 15 residues. The germline V gene has CDR1 SGDLS and CDR2 YYNGEE.

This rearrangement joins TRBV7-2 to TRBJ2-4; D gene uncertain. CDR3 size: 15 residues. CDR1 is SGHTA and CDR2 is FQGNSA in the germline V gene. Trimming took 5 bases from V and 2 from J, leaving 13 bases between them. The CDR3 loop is CASSPQWGTKNIQYF. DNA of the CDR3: TGTGCCAGCAGCCCCCAGTGGGGTACCAAAAACATTCAGTACTTC.

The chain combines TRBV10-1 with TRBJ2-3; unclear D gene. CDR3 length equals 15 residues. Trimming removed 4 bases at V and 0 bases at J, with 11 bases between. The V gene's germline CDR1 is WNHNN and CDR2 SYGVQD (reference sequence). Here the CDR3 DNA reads TGCGCCAGCAGTGGGGCTTCATCTAGCACAGATACGCAGTATTTT. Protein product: CASSGASSSTDTQYF.

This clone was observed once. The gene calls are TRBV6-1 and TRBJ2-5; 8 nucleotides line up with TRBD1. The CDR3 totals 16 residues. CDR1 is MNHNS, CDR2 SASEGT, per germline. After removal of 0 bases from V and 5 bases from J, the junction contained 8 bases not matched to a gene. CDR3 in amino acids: CASSEARGPVYETQYF. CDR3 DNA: TGTGCCAGCAGTGAAGCCAGGGGGCCGGTATATGAGACCCAGTACTTC.

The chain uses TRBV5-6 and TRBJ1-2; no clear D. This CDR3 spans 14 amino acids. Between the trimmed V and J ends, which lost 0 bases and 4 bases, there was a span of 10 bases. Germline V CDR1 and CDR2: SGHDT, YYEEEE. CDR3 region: CASSLGRLGYGYTF. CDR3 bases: TGTGCCAGCAGCTTGGGGAGGTTGGGCTATGGCTACACCTTC.

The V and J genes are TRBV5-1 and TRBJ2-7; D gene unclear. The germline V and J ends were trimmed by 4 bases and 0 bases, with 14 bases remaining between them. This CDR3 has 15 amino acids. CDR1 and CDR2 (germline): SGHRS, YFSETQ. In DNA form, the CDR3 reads TGCGCCAGCAGCCCCAGAGCCGAGAGCTCCTACGAGCAGTACTTC. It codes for CASSPRAESSYEQYF.

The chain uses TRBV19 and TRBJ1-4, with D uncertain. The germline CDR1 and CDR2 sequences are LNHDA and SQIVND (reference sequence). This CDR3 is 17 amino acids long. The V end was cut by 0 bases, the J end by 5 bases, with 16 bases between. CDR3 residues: CASSIDVSLGRNEKLFF. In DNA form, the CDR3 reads TGTGCCAGTAGTATAGACGTGAGCCTCGGCCGAAATGAAAAACTGTTTTTT.